The clone carrying this T cell receptor (beta chain) was detected only a few times. What it binds is not known. This entry is derived from a study of T cell repertoires in cytomegalovirus infection. Findings of the study overall: HLA-C-restricted, CMV-specific TCR beta clonotypes were dominant ex vivo.

TCRdb reanalysed the reads using MiXCR and keeps one entry per CDR3 protein. Of 200,000 to 250,000 distinct CDR3 sequences listed, 35% to 40% are singletons. Between the trimmed V and J ends, which lost 6 bases and 2 bases, there was a span of 10 bases. CDR3 length equals 13 residues. Source: CD8+ T cells from cultured PBMCs, taken from culture after CMV antigen stimulation. This clonotype was sampled from a human donor in good health (CMV status not recorded). Some clones in this sample may be carry-over from other donors' samples. This sequence joins TRBV12-3 or TRBV12-4 and TRBJ1-2, with a tentative D call TRBD1 (5 bases). The CDR3 DNA follows: TGTGCCAGCAGCCCGGGACGGAACTATGGCTACACCTTC. As protein: CASSPGRNYGYTF.